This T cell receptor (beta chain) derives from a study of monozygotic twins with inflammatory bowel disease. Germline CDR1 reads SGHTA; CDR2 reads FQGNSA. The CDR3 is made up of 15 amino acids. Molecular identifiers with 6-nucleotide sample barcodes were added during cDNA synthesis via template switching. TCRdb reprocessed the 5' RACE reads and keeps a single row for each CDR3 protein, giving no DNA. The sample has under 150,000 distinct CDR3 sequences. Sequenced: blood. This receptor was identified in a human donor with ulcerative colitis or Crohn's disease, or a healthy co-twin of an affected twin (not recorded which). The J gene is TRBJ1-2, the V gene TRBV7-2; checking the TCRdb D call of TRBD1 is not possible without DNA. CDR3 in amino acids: CASSPWGTTHYGYTF.